The entry below describes one T cell receptor beta chain. Its antigen is still unknown. Germline V gene data show CDR1 as MNHNY and CDR2 as SVGAGI (reference sequence). CDR3 length: 13 residues. The V gene lost 6 bases and the J gene lost 1 base, with 9 bases spanning the gap. The entry originates in a study of cytotoxic CD8 clonotypes in ibrutinib-treated CLL. Regarding the study as a whole: Baseline-level clonality went beyond age-matched healthy donors and moved in step with circulating CD8+ T-cell counts. Rare overall, public clonotypes shrank or held steady under therapy.

The assay was immunoSEQ multiplex PCR, and TCRdb's table has in-frame clones only and misses some. The sample holds tens of thousands of clones, around 53% seen once. The genes are TRBV6-6 and TRBJ1-1; no clear D gene. Sample: PBMCs, taken before ibrutinib treatment. The clonotype was recovered from a human donor with chronic lymphocytic leukemia. DNA of the CDR3: TGTGCCAGCAGCAGTCGTGGGAACACTGAAGCTTTCTTT. It codes for CASSSRGNTEAFF.